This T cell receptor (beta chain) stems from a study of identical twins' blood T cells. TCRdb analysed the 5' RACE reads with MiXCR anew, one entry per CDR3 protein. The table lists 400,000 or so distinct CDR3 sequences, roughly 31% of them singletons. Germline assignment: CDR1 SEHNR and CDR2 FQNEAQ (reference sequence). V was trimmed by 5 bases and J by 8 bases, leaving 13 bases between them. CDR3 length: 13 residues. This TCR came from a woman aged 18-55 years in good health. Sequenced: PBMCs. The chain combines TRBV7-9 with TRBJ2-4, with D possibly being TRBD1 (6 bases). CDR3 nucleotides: TGTGCCAGCAGCATGGGACATGAGGACATTCAGTACTTC. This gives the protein CASSMGHEDIQYF.